The 4 T cell receptor beta chains listed next were all sequenced from one sample in a study of cytomegalovirus exposure and HLA in healthy donors. The PCR contained 60 Vbeta and 13 Jbeta primers. Only in-frame clones appear in the TCRdb table, and some are missing; sequencing was by immunoSEQ multiplex PCR. The sample lists about 130,000 clones, roughly 79% occurring once. Input material: PBMCs. Source of these receptors: a boy aged 2-9 years in good health and CMV-seronegative.

V gene TRBV5-8 combines with J gene TRBJ2-5; tentatively, D is TRBD1 (6 bases). Per the germline V gene, CDR1 is SGHTS and CDR2 is YDEGEE. The V gene lost 0 bases and the J gene lost 2 bases, with 14 bases spanning the gap. The CDR3 totals 16 residues. The chain's CDR3 is CASSLGGQGQQETQYF. The DNA for the CDR3 is TGTGCCAGCAGCTTGGGGGGACAAGGACAACAAGAGACCCAGTACTTC.

V and J are TRBV2 and TRBJ1-2, with D uncertain. Germline V gene lookup returns CDR1 SNHLY and CDR2 FYNNEI. V lost 5 bases and J lost 2, with 15 bases in between. The length of the CDR3 is 15 residues. The CDR3 nucleotides read TGTGCCAGCAGTCTAAACAGAAGCAAAAACTATGGCTACACCTTC. Translating gives CASSLNRSKNYGYTF.

V usage is TRBV15 and J usage is TRBJ1-2, with TRBD1 matching 8 bases. Germline V lookup: CDR1 LNHNV, CDR2 YYDKDF (reference sequence). The CDR3 totals 13 residues. The V gene end was trimmed by 5 bases and the J gene end by 3 bases; junction bases not matched to a gene: 2. Here the CDR3 DNA reads TGTGCCACCAGCGCGGGACAGGACTATGGCTACACCTTC. It specifies CATSAGQDYGYTF. The variable domain in full, with the rest retrieved from reference TRBV15 and TRBJ1-2, is DAMVIQNPRYQVTQFGKPVTLSCSQTLNHNVMYWYQQKSSQAPKLLFHYYDKDFNNEADTPDNFQSRRPNTSFCFLDIRSPGLGDTAMYLCATSAGQDYGYTFGSGTRLTVV.

The J gene is TRBJ2-7, the V gene TRBV6-6; 13 bases are a match to TRBD2. The V gene end was trimmed by 5 bases and the J gene end by 6 bases; junction bases not matched to a gene: 7. CDR3 size: 15 residues. Germline V gene sequence: CDR1 MNHNY, CDR2 SVGAGI (reference sequence). The CDR3 loop is CASSGLAGAGCEQYV. DNA of the CDR3: TGTGCCAGCAGTGGACTAGCGGGAGCTGGTTGCGAGCAGTACGTC.